This TCR beta chain comes out of a study of blood T cells in healthy people across ages (dated by TCRdb to about 2015). Study-level background: In model experiments, template switching captured roughly one uniquely barcoded TCR beta cDNA molecule for every two T cells. Using deep sequencing normalized with unique cDNA molecular identifiers, the study measured how TCR beta repertoire diversity changes with age. The donors were divided into four age groups: young (average approximately 16 years), middle-aged (about 40), aged (about 60) and long-lived (about 79). Donors of different ages were randomly distributed across sequencing lanes to avoid experimental bias. The study analyzed two additional independent replicas of 1 million unique cDNA reads from the same blood draw for two donors, one aged 18 to 30 and one aged 80 or older.

The library was built by means of 5' RACE. Sequencing was carried out with an Illumina HiSeq 2500. A second PCR of roughly 7 to 11 cycles was performed with a sample-barcoded 5' primer and a J-beta primer mix. A template-switch 5' adaptor carrying 12 random nucleotides introduced a unique molecular identifier onto each TCR beta cDNA molecule. At least 2.5 million CDR3-containing paired-end reads were obtained from each sample. All of the RNA was converted into first-strand cDNA using the Mint cDNA synthesis kit, with a TRBC-specific oligonucleotide serving as the primer. All cDNA was treated with uracil-DNA glycosylase and then went through a first 18-cycle PCR with the universal primers M1SS and BC2_uni_R. As for the original processing: Each sample was normalized by randomly selecting 1 million high-quality reads, each carrying a distinct molecular identifier. Reads sharing molecular identifiers were discarded rather than binned into consensus sequences. MiTCR, set to a Q25 quality threshold and the strictest error-elimination algorithm, was used for CDR3 identification, clonotype clustering and error correction. Lower-bound total TCR beta diversity was estimated with a nonparametric unseen species model using Euler transformation. The raw public data were reprocessed by TCRdb itself: fastp quality trimming at Q25, MiXCR clonotype calling, in-frame beta chains only. Rows are combined by CDR3 protein, so each entry shows the most common genes and DNA. The V and J calls here are based on TCRdb, not the publication. The sample has about 650,000 distinct CDR3 sequences on record, roughly 30% of them singletons. The ten most abundant clones make up over 15% of the sample.

This clonotype was found many times. Its antigen remains unidentified. No base qualities exist here, and no much larger clone lies one base off it. Results the study describes overall, beyond this receptor: Observed TCR beta diversity correlated strongly with the percentage of naive T cells measured by flow cytometry. As age increased, observed TCR beta diversity per million T cells dropped in a roughly linear way, and a significant reduction was already evident by age around 41. Total diversity estimates from one million sequenced T cells were considered lower bounds and underestimates. Because donor CMV infection status was unknown, age-related changes in expanded clonotypes were potentially confounded. Because profiling used bulk unsorted PBMCs, naive and antigen-experienced compartments could not be compared conclusively. Compared with the aged group, the long-lived group had more naive CD4+ T cells, fewer expanded clones and increased TCR diversity, suggesting age selection.

After removal of 3 bases from V and 4 bases from J, the junction retains 8 bases not matched to a gene. The cysteine opens and the phenylalanine closes a CDR3 of 16 amino acids. CDR3 DNA only is kept here, 48 bases in frame from base 1. The germline V gene (reference sequence) gives CDR1 as DFQATT and CDR2 as SNEGSKA. Donors were about 36 systemically healthy Caucasian individuals from Russia aged roughly 6 to 95 years. Approximately 10 milliliters of peripheral blood were collected from each donor into EDTA-treated Vacutainer tubes. PBMCs were isolated by Ficoll-Paque density-gradient centrifugation, with at least 6 million obtained per sample. Total RNA was extracted from PBMCs with Trizol reagent, with at least 6 micrograms obtained per sample. For every donor, an aliquot of PBMCs went through flow cytometry to measure the percentages of naive CD45RAhigh/CD27high T cells.

The clonotype was recovered from a woman over 75 in good health. Donor details come from another sample of the same person, matched by shared clones. The rearrangement joined TRBV20-1 to TRBJ2-4, with 11 bases aligning to TRBD2. Sequenced: blood. The CDR3 reads CSASLPSGGIKNIQYF. Here is the DNA: TGCAGTGCTAGTTTGCCTAGCGGGGGGATAAAAAACATTCAGTACTTC.